The 14 T cell receptor beta chains given below trace back to one sample, sequenced in a study of early T cells in non-severe SARS-CoV-2 infection. Each CDR3 protein is one row after TCRdb ran MiXCR on the 5' RACE reads. The table records 50,000 to 65,000 distinct CDR3 sequences, around 12% of them present only once. Specimen: whole blood. The receptors originated from an adult who was a healthcare worker with PCR-confirmed SARS-CoV-2 infection or an uninfected control (not recorded which).

The chain carries TRBV10-3 and TRBJ2-5, with 10 bases identical to TRBD2. From germline, CDR1 is ENHRY and CDR2 SYGVKD. The V and J ends lost 4 bases and 2 bases, in that order; junction bases with no gene match: 7. CDR3 length: 16 amino acids. The CDR3 loop is CAISAASGGIQETQYF. The CDR3 nucleotides read TGTGCCATCAGTGCTGCTAGCGGGGGTATACAAGAGACCCAGTACTTC.

This chain links TRBV5-6 with TRBJ1-6; D may be TRBD1 (6 bases). The V and J ends lost 0 bases and 9 bases respectively, with 13 bases between them. This CDR3 is 15 amino acids long. In germline, CDR1 is SGHDT, CDR2 YYEEEE. The CDR3 DNA reads TGTGCCAGCAGCTTGGCCGGGGGGCGAGGTTCACCCCTCCACTTT. This translates into CASSLAGGRGSPLHF.

V usage is TRBV5-1 and J usage is TRBJ2-7; 8 bases align to TRBD1. This CDR3 comprises 14 residues. Per the germline V gene, CDR1 is SGHRS and CDR2 is YFSETQ. The junction had 9 bases not matched to a gene; V was cut back by 4 bases and J by 6 bases. CDR3 sequence (DNA): TGCGCCAGCAGCAGCTCGACAGGGGCTATCGAGCAGTACTTC. Protein product: CASSSSTGAIEQYF.

The rearrangement links TRBV6-2 or TRBV6-3 to TRBJ2-1, with TRBD2 matching 8 bases. There are 15 residues in the CDR3. V lost 1 base and J lost 5; bases outside the gene matches: 4. CDR1 MNHEY and CDR2 SVGEGT come from the germline V gene. The CDR3 nucleotides read TGTGCCAGCAGTTACTTTGCGGGGGGACACAATGAGCAGTTCTTC. This translates into CASSYFAGGHNEQFF.

This clonotype was counted many times. The chain couples TRBV5-4 to TRBJ1-2; 9 nucleotides line up with TRBD1. V shed 1 base, J shed 6 bases, and the junction held 7 bases outside the gene matches. This CDR3 is 15 amino acids long. Germline lookup yields CDR1 SGHNT and CDR2 YYREEE (reference sequence). The CDR3 nucleotides read TGTGCCAGCAGCTTGCTGGGACAGGGTTACAATGGCTACACCTTC. As protein: CASSLLGQGYNGYTF.

The table lists this clonotype with a few counts. The V gene is TRBV11-2, the J gene TRBJ2-7; D is ambiguous. This CDR3 has 15 residues. Germline assignment: CDR1 SGHAT and CDR2 FQNNGV. Trimming took off 4 bases at V and 2 bases at J, with 15 bases between the two ends. In DNA, the CDR3 is TGTGCCAGCAGCTCCGGAAGGGTGGTCCCCTACGAGCAGTACTTC. Translated: CASSSGRVVPYEQYF.

The rearrangement uses TRBV29-1 and TRBJ2-7, with TRBD2 as a possible D gene (5 bases). V dropped 0 bases and J dropped 3 bases, with 15 bases sitting between them. CDR3 size: 15 residues. Germline-derived CDR1 and CDR2 are SQVTM and ANQGSEA. CDR3 amino acids: CSVEDLQGGFYEQYF. The CDR3 bases are TGCAGCGTTGAAGATCTTCAAGGCGGGTTCTACGAGCAGTACTTC.

In this sample, this clonotype turned up many times. The chain combines TRBV12-5 with TRBJ2-7; D is undetermined. CDR1 is LGHNT and CDR2 is FRNRAP in the germline V gene. The CDR3 loop spans 12 amino acids. V gave up 0 bases and J gave up 5 bases, with 5 bases separating them. The CDR3 sequence: CASGLVPDEQYF. CDR3 nucleotide sequence: TGTGCTAGTGGTTTGGTACCGGACGAGCAGTACTTC.

This clonotype has ten or more counts. V usage is TRBV20-1 and J usage is TRBJ2-7; D might be TRBD1 (5 bases). This CDR3 is built from 14 residues. Germline assignment: CDR1 DFQATT and CDR2 SNEGSKA (reference sequence). Trimming shortened V by 0 bases and J by 0 bases, and 9 bases separated the two germline ends. As DNA, the CDR3 is TGCAGTGCTAGAGACGCAGGGAACTCCTACGAGCAGTACTTC. This codes for CSARDAGNSYEQYF.

This sequence joins TRBV7-2 and TRBJ2-7; D gene unclear. There are 11 residues in the CDR3. Germline V gene data show CDR1 as SGHTA and CDR2 as FQGNSA. Deletions cut 5 bases from V and 1 base from J, with 3 bases between. The CDR3 nucleotides are TGTGCCAGCAGCCCTTCCTACGAGCAGTACTTC. It codes for CASSPSYEQYF.

This clonotype was found many times. The CDR3 is CASSQLGSYNSPLHF. As DNA, the CDR3 is TGTGCCAGCAGCCAGCTGGGCTCCTATAATTCACCCCTCCACTTT. The V call is TRBV7-3, the J call TRBJ1-6; D call uncertain. There are 15 residues in the CDR3. Germline lookup yields CDR1 SGHTA and CDR2 FQGTGA. V shed 5 bases and J shed 0 bases, with 8 bases lying between them.

This clonotype has ten or more counts. The chain recombines TRBV12-3 or TRBV12-4 with TRBJ1-5, with D tentatively TRBD1 (5 bases). With 6 bases removed from V and 7 bases from J, the gap between germline ends came to 10 bases. CDR3 length: 12 amino acids. CDR3: CASRHRSQPQHF. The CDR3 nucleotides read TGTGCCAGCAGGCACAGGTCCCAGCCCCAGCATTTT.

This clonotype was seen many times. This sequence joins TRBV27 and TRBJ2-3; D is unclear. The length of the CDR3 is 14 residues. Trimming stripped 3 bases from V and 3 bases from J, with 10 bases between. The germline CDR1 and CDR2 sequences are MNHEY and SMNVEV (reference sequence). The CDR3 coding sequence is TGTGCCAGCAGTTTCGAAAGGGCTACAGATACGCAGTATTTT. It is translated as CASSFERATDTQYF.

This clonotype was seen more than once but under ten times. The gene calls are TRBV5-1 and TRBJ1-5; D not certain. Trimming pared 0 bases from V and 3 bases from J, leaving 7 bases between. This CDR3 is built from 14 residues. CDR1 SGHRS and CDR2 YFSETQ come from the germline V gene. CDR3 DNA: TGCGCCAGCAGCTTGGAGGGCGACAATCAGCCCCAGCATTTT. Its translation: CASSLEGDNQPQHF.